The rows below give T cell receptor beta chains drawn from one sample of a study of identical twins. Each CDR3 protein is one row after TCRdb ran MiXCR on the 5' RACE reads. The sample records about 200,000 distinct CDR3 sequences, around 15% being singletons. The sample was also reused in another study, on T cells expressing NK-cell markers.

The sequenced material came from CD8+ T cells sorted from blood. All receptors derive from a woman younger than 30 in good health. Both conserved end residues are part of each CDR3. Fields, in order: J gene, V gene, clone size, D gene, CDR3 DNA, CDR3 protein. The D gene is left open where the match is weak. Rows may omit the clone size; those that give it use once, few, many or a size class.

J gene: TRBJ2-7
V gene: TRBV7-9
clone size: -
D gene: -
CDR3 DNA: TGTGCCAGCAGCTTAATTTCGGCGGCCGGCGAGCAGTACTTC
CDR3 protein: CASSLISAAGEQYF

J gene: TRBJ2-7
V gene: TRBV6-1
clone size: -
D gene: -
CDR3 DNA: TGTGCCAGTCCCGGGCGGGAACTGCCGTCCTACGAGCAGTACTTC
CDR3 protein: CASPGRELPSYEQYF

J gene: TRBJ2-7
V gene: TRBV11-2
clone size: -
D gene: -
CDR3 DNA: TGTGCCAGCAGCTTTTACGGGGGTCCCTCCTACGAGCAGTACTTC
CDR3 protein: CASSFYGGPSYEQYF

J gene: TRBJ2-7
V gene: TRBV29-1
clone size: few
D gene: -
CDR3 DNA: TGCAGCGTTCCCTCGGCGCTAGACGGCGAGCAGTACTTC
CDR3 protein: CSVPSALDGEQYF

J gene: TRBJ2-1
V gene: TRBV5-1
clone size: few
D gene: TRBD1
CDR3 DNA: TGCGCCAGCAGCTTCGGACAGGAGGAGTTCTTC
CDR3 protein: CASSFGQEEFF

J gene: TRBJ2-5
V gene: TRBV7-9
clone size: -
D gene: -
CDR3 DNA: TGTGCCAGCGCTTCCTTAGGGCTAGAGTCACATCAAGAGACCCAGTACTTC
CDR3 protein: CASASLGLESHQETQYF

J gene: TRBJ1-4
V gene: TRBV20-1
clone size: few
D gene: -
CDR3 DNA: TGCAGTGCTAGGTTACTGGGGGAGAATGAAAAACTGTTTTTT
CDR3 protein: CSARLLGENEKLFF

J gene: TRBJ1-5
V gene: TRBV7-9
clone size: -
D gene: TRBD1
CDR3 DNA: TGTGCCAGCAGCTTAGTTGGCAGGGGGCTTAATCAGCCCCAGCATTTT
CDR3 protein: CASSLVGRGLNQPQHF

J gene: TRBJ1-5
V gene: TRBV12-5
clone size: many
D gene: -
CDR3 DNA: TGTGCTAGTGGTTTGGGGGAAATATCCAATCAGCCCCAGCATTTT
CDR3 protein: CASGLGEISNQPQHF

J gene: TRBJ1-2
V gene: TRBV9
clone size: -
D gene: -
CDR3 DNA: TGTGCCAGCAGCGTAGAAGAGGACTATGGCTACACCTTC
CDR3 protein: CASSVEEDYGYTF

J gene: TRBJ1-3
V gene: TRBV9
clone size: few
D gene: -
CDR3 DNA: TGTGCCAGCAGCGCAGGACACTCTGGAAACACCATATATTTT
CDR3 protein: CASSAGHSGNTIYF

J gene: TRBJ2-2
V gene: TRBV7-8
clone size: few
D gene: -
CDR3 DNA: TGTGCCAGCAGCTCCCCCCGAGGAGGAGCTTACGCGAACACCGGGGAGCTGTTTTTT
CDR3 protein: CASSSPRGGAYANTGELFF

J gene: TRBJ1-4
V gene: TRBV12-5
clone size: -
D gene: TRBD1
CDR3 DNA: TGTGCTAGTGGGACGACAGGGCCTAATGAAAAACTGTTTTTT
CDR3 protein: CASGTTGPNEKLFF

J gene: TRBJ2-3
V gene: TRBV7-8
clone size: -
D gene: -
CDR3 DNA: TGTGCCAGCAGCCCCCGGGCTACAGATACGCAGTATTTT
CDR3 protein: CASSPRATDTQYF

J gene: TRBJ2-1
V gene: TRBV5-6
clone size: -
D gene: TRBD2
CDR3 DNA: TGTGCCATGGGCCCCGGGACTAGCGGGTCAAGCTCCTACAATGAGCAGTTCTTC
CDR3 protein: CAMGPGTSGSSSYNEQFF

J gene: TRBJ2-6
V gene: TRBV20-1
clone size: few
D gene: -
CDR3 DNA: TGCAGTGCCCCTTCAACAGGGTCTGGGGCCAACGTCCTGACTTTC
CDR3 protein: CSAPSTGSGANVLTF

J gene: TRBJ2-3
V gene: TRBV6-5
clone size: -
D gene: -
CDR3 DNA: TGTGCCAGCAGTTTTACGGGCACAGATACGCAGTATTTT
CDR3 protein: CASSFTGTDTQYF

J gene: TRBJ1-1
V gene: TRBV12-3/TRBV12-4
clone size: few
D gene: -
CDR3 DNA: TGTGCCAGCAGTTCCTACTTACCATTATTTGACACTGAAGCTTTCTTT
CDR3 protein: CASSSYLPLFDTEAFF

J gene: TRBJ2-2
V gene: TRBV2
clone size: -
D gene: -
CDR3 DNA: TGTGCCAGCAGTGAGATGGGCACCGGGGAGCTGTTTTTT
CDR3 protein: CASSEMGTGELFF

J gene: TRBJ1-1
V gene: TRBV20-1
clone size: few
D gene: TRBD1
CDR3 DNA: TGCAGTGCCAGGACAGGGGAACACACTGAAGCTTTCTTT
CDR3 protein: CSARTGEHTEAFF

J gene: TRBJ2-7
V gene: TRBV27
clone size: -
D gene: -
CDR3 DNA: TGTGCCAGCAGTTTATCGGGACGTCTCTACGAGCAGTACTTC
CDR3 protein: CASSLSGRLYEQYF

J gene: TRBJ2-3
V gene: TRBV12-3/TRBV12-4
clone size: -
D gene: -
CDR3 DNA: TGTGCCAGCAGTTTAACCAGGGGCGAGAGAGGGAGCACAGATACGCAGTATTTT
CDR3 protein: CASSLTRGERGSTDTQYF

J gene: TRBJ2-7
V gene: TRBV20-1
clone size: -
D gene: TRBD2
CDR3 DNA: TGCAGTGCTAGAGATGGGACTAGCCGCTACGAGCAGTACTTC
CDR3 protein: CSARDGTSRYEQYF

J gene: TRBJ2-2
V gene: TRBV5-8
clone size: few
D gene: -
CDR3 DNA: TGTGCCAGCAGCTTTGGGGACGGGGAGCTGTTTTTT
CDR3 protein: CASSFGDGELFF

J gene: TRBJ1-2
V gene: TRBV12-3/TRBV12-4
clone size: few
D gene: -
CDR3 DNA: TGTGCCAGCAGTGACGACCGGACAGCTAACCTTAACTATGGCTACACCTTC
CDR3 protein: CASSDDRTANLNYGYTF

J gene: TRBJ2-1
V gene: TRBV12-3/TRBV12-4
clone size: -
D gene: -
CDR3 DNA: TGTGCCAGCAGCCCTAACAGTGTTCCGCAGTTCTTC
CDR3 protein: CASSPNSVPQFF

J gene: TRBJ2-3
V gene: TRBV11-2
clone size: -
D gene: -
CDR3 DNA: TGTGCCAGCAGTTACGCCTCCGGGGGGCTTAGAAGTGATACGCAGTATTTT
CDR3 protein: CASSYASGGLRSDTQYF

J gene: TRBJ2-5
V gene: TRBV9
clone size: few
D gene: -
CDR3 DNA: TGTGCCAGCAGCCACACTGGAGGGGGGGCTGAGACCCAGTACTTC
CDR3 protein: CASSHTGGGAETQYF

J gene: TRBJ2-7
V gene: TRBV12-3/TRBV12-4
clone size: few
D gene: TRBD2
CDR3 DNA: TGTGCCAGCAGTTTAGGCCTAGCGGGAGGGCAGAACGAGCAGTACTTC
CDR3 protein: CASSLGLAGGQNEQYF

J gene: TRBJ2-3
V gene: TRBV12-3/TRBV12-4
clone size: few
D gene: TRBD2
CDR3 DNA: TGTGCCTTCAGTTTAGTCGGGACTAGCGGGGGGACTAGCACAGATACGCAGTATTTT
CDR3 protein: CAFSLVGTSGGTSTDTQYF

J gene: TRBJ2-1
V gene: TRBV3-1
clone size: -
D gene: -
CDR3 DNA: TGTGCCAGCAGCCCGGCGGCCAGGGTAAGAGGTGAGCAGTTCTTC
CDR3 protein: CASSPAARVRGEQFF

J gene: TRBJ2-7
V gene: TRBV10-2
clone size: few
D gene: -
CDR3 DNA: TGCGCCAGCCTAGGTCTCTACGAGCAGTACTTC
CDR3 protein: CASLGLYEQYF

J gene: TRBJ2-2
V gene: TRBV6-1
clone size: few
D gene: -
CDR3 DNA: TGTGCCAGCAGGGGACCGCACACCGGGGAGCTGTTTTTT
CDR3 protein: CASRGPHTGELFF

J gene: TRBJ2-7
V gene: TRBV7-9
clone size: -
D gene: -
CDR3 DNA: TGTGCCAGCAGCTTTCCCGCCGGGGACTACGAGCAGTACTTC
CDR3 protein: CASSFPAGDYEQYF

J gene: TRBJ2-3
V gene: TRBV2
clone size: many
D gene: -
CDR3 DNA: TGTGCCAGCAGTGACCAGTTGGAGACAGATACGCAGTATTTT
CDR3 protein: CASSDQLETDTQYF

J gene: TRBJ2-5
V gene: TRBV7-8
clone size: few
D gene: TRBD2
CDR3 DNA: TGTGCCAGCAGCTTAGCGCCGGGGGGATCACAGACCCAGTACTTC
CDR3 protein: CASSLAPGGSQTQYF

J gene: TRBJ2-1
V gene: TRBV12-3/TRBV12-4
clone size: -
D gene: -
CDR3 DNA: TGTGCCAGCAGTTTGGGGGGACTGGGGGAGCAGTTCTTC
CDR3 protein: CASSLGGLGEQFF

J gene: TRBJ2-7
V gene: TRBV10-3
clone size: -
D gene: TRBD1
CDR3 DNA: TGTGCCATCAGGGATAGGACAGGACAGGCCTACGAGCAGTACTTC
CDR3 protein: CAIRDRTGQAYEQYF

J gene: TRBJ2-7
V gene: TRBV20-1
clone size: -
D gene: -
CDR3 DNA: TGCAGTGCTAGAGTGGGGGGGCCCTACGAGCAGTACTTC
CDR3 protein: CSARVGGPYEQYF

J gene: TRBJ2-7
V gene: TRBV2
clone size: -
D gene: TRBD2
CDR3 DNA: TGTGCCAGCCGGGGGACTAGCGAGTACTTC
CDR3 protein: CASRGTSEYF

J gene: TRBJ2-1
V gene: TRBV24-1
clone size: -
D gene: TRBD1
CDR3 DNA: TGTGCCACCAGTGGCCGGGACAGGGGTGACAATGAGCAGTTCTTC
CDR3 protein: CATSGRDRGDNEQFF

J gene: TRBJ2-7
V gene: TRBV27
clone size: -
D gene: -
CDR3 DNA: TGTGCCAGCAGTTCGATCGACAGCTACGAGCAGTACTTC
CDR3 protein: CASSSIDSYEQYF

J gene: TRBJ2-1
V gene: TRBV6-5
clone size: few
D gene: -
CDR3 DNA: TGTGCCAGCAGTTTAGCGGACCCTGGCGGGAATGAGCAGTTCTTC
CDR3 protein: CASSLADPGGNEQFF

J gene: TRBJ1-1
V gene: TRBV2
clone size: -
D gene: -
CDR3 DNA: TGTGCCAGGAGATACATGAACACTGAAGCTTTCTTT
CDR3 protein: CARRYMNTEAFF

J gene: TRBJ2-1
V gene: TRBV25-1
clone size: -
D gene: TRBD2
CDR3 DNA: TGTGCCAGCAGTGATCGTACTAGCGAAGTCGATGAGCAGTTCTTC
CDR3 protein: CASSDRTSEVDEQFF

J gene: TRBJ2-5
V gene: TRBV3-1
clone size: few
D gene: TRBD1
CDR3 DNA: TGTGCCAGCAGCCCCTCAAGGGGGCTAAGGGAAGAGACCCAGTACTTC
CDR3 protein: CASSPSRGLREETQYF

J gene: TRBJ2-3
V gene: TRBV4-2
clone size: -
D gene: -
CDR3 DNA: TGTGCCAGCAGCCAAGTTGCAGACCCCACAGATACGCAGTATTTT
CDR3 protein: CASSQVADPTDTQYF

J gene: TRBJ2-7
V gene: TRBV29-1
clone size: few
D gene: TRBD2
CDR3 DNA: TGCAGCGTTGGGAGTAGCGGGCCTTACGAGCAGTACTTC
CDR3 protein: CSVGSSGPYEQYF

J gene: TRBJ2-3
V gene: TRBV3-1
clone size: few
D gene: -
CDR3 DNA: TGTGCCAGCCATAACACCCAGGGTTGGGATACGCAGTATTTT
CDR3 protein: CASHNTQGWDTQYF

J gene: TRBJ2-7
V gene: TRBV27
clone size: few
D gene: -
CDR3 DNA: TGTGCCAGCAGTTTAGGGGGGCGGTACGAGCAGTACTTC
CDR3 protein: CASSLGGRYEQYF

J gene: TRBJ1-3
V gene: TRBV19
clone size: -
D gene: -
CDR3 DNA: TGTGCCACTAGTTGGGACGGACGCTCTGGAAACACCATATATTTT
CDR3 protein: CATSWDGRSGNTIYF

J gene: TRBJ1-3
V gene: TRBV29-1
clone size: -
D gene: -
CDR3 DNA: TGCAGCGTTGTTTGGCTGCTCGGAAACACCATATATTTT
CDR3 protein: CSVVWLLGNTIYF

J gene: TRBJ2-7
V gene: TRBV3-1
clone size: few
D gene: TRBD2
CDR3 DNA: TGTGCCAGCAGCCAAGTCGGTAGCGGGGGACACGAGCAGTACTTC
CDR3 protein: CASSQVGSGGHEQYF

J gene: TRBJ1-2
V gene: TRBV12-3/TRBV12-4
clone size: -
D gene: -
CDR3 DNA: TGTGCCAGCAGTCAGACGGGCCCCCTGTCCGGCTACACCTTC
CDR3 protein: CASSQTGPLSGYTF

J gene: TRBJ2-4
V gene: TRBV5-5
clone size: few
D gene: -
CDR3 DNA: TGTGCCAGCAGCTTGAGTGGCCCGGTGAGGTTC
CDR3 protein: CASSLSGPVRF

J gene: TRBJ1-6
V gene: TRBV11-2
clone size: few
D gene: -
CDR3 DNA: TGTGCCAGCAGCTTACAGGCCCCTAATTCACCCCTCCACTTT
CDR3 protein: CASSLQAPNSPLHF

J gene: TRBJ2-1
V gene: TRBV9
clone size: few
D gene: TRBD2
CDR3 DNA: TGTGCCAGCAGCGCTACTCCCGGGACTAGCGGGTCCCAGAGCTCCTACAATGAGCAGTTCTTC
CDR3 protein: CASSATPGTSGSQSSYNEQFF